The 20 T cell receptor beta chains in this list originate from one sample, sequenced in a study of cytomegalovirus exposure and HLA in healthy donors (TCRdb year 2017). Receptor amplification or capture employed the immunoSEQ multiplex PCR assay. This is the immuneACCESS table as TCRdb keeps it, with only in-frame sequences that have V and J called. A part of the clones is gone; compared with another copy, unresolved V genes explain less than half, and the rest is unexplained. The sample table holds about 130,000 clones, of which almost 85% were seen once. The leading ten clones occupy roughly 30% of the sample. Sequencing used PBMCs. The receptor set was obtained from a young man in good health and CMV-seropositive.

The V and J genes are TRBV19 and TRBJ2-7, with TRBD2 identical over 13 bases. From germline, CDR1 is LNHDA and CDR2 SQIVND (reference sequence). Losses at the gene ends were 4 bases for V and 2 bases for J; bases not matched to a gene: 8. The CDR3 runs 17 residues. The CDR3 loop is CASSTGLAGDGAYEQYF. In DNA, the CDR3 is TGTGCCAGTAGTACCGGACTAGCGGGAGATGGGGCCTACGAGCAGTACTTC.

This chain uses TRBV7-2 with TRBJ2-5; TRBD2 matches 7 bases. Germline V gene sequence: CDR1 SGHTA, CDR2 FQGNSA. The CDR3 extends over 16 amino acids. After removal of 3 bases from V and 5 bases from J, the junction contained 12 bases not matched to a gene. The DNA of the CDR3 is TGTGCCAGCAGCTTGGGGCTAGCGGAGCGCGTGGAGACCCAGTACTTC. The encoded protein is CASSLGLAERVETQYF. Together with reference TRBV7-2 and TRBJ2-5, the CDR3 gives the full variable domain: GAGVSQSPSNKVTEKGKDVELRCDPISGHTALYWYRQSLGQGLEFLIYFQGNSAPDKSGLPSDRFSAERTGGSVSTLTIQRTQQEDSAVYLCASSLGLAERVETQYFGPGTRLLVL.

The V call is TRBV14, the J call TRBJ2-7, with D unresolved. Deletions cut 3 bases from V and 6 bases from J, with 12 bases between. The CDR3 has 13 amino acids. In germline, CDR1 is SGHDN, CDR2 FVKESK. The DNA for the CDR3 is TGTGCCAGCAGCCAGGGCCTTTATGGCGAGCAGTACTTC. Translation gives CASSQGLYGEQYF. Together with reference TRBV14 and TRBJ2-7, the CDR3 gives the full variable domain: EAGVTQFPSHSVIEKGQTVTLRCDPISGHDNLYWYRRVMGKEIKFLLHFVKESKQDESGMPNNRFLAERTGGTYSTLKVQPAELEDSGVYFCASSQGLYGEQYFGPGTRLTVT.

This clone was seen a few times. The chain couples TRBV6-1 to TRBJ1-1; D unclear. This CDR3 region has 13 residues. Trimming stripped 6 bases from V and 3 bases from J, with 11 bases between. Germline lookup yields CDR1 MNHNS and CDR2 SASEGT. In nucleotides, the CDR3 is TGTGCCAGCAGGGCTTCCCGGGACACTGAAGCTTTCTTT. Its protein product is CASRASRDTEAFF.

The chain carries TRBV11-2 and TRBJ2-1; 12 positions match TRBD2. Losses at the gene ends were 5 bases for V and 5 bases for J; bases not matched to a gene: 1. CDR1 SGHAT and CDR2 FQNNGV come from the germline V gene. The CDR3 is made up of 14 amino acids. CDR3 DNA sequence: TGTGCCAGCAGCGGACTAGCGGGGAACAATGAGCAGTTCTTC. Protein: CASSGLAGNNEQFF.

This sequence joins TRBV6-6 and TRBJ2-5; 7 bases are a match to TRBD2. The CDR3 has 14 amino acids. The germline V gene has CDR1 MNHNY and CDR2 SVGAGI (reference sequence). V trimming: 6 bases; J trimming: 2 bases; junction bases outside the gene matches: 6. In DNA form, the CDR3 reads TGTGCCAGCAGGCAGGCTAGCGGACAAGAGACCCAGTACTTC. It specifies CASRQASGQETQYF.

J is TRBJ2-3 and V is TRBV11-2; 8 bases agree with TRBD2. The CDR3 has 16 residues. The V gene end was trimmed by 5 bases and the J gene end by 3 bases; junction bases not matched to a gene: 10. Germline V gene data show CDR1 as SGHAT and CDR2 as FQNNGV. The chain's CDR3 is CASSPGGSGRTDTQYF. The CDR3 coding sequence is TGTGCCAGCAGCCCCGGGGGCAGCGGGAGAACAGATACGCAGTATTTT.

The rearrangement uses TRBV30 and TRBJ2-3, with D unclear. There are 13 residues in the CDR3. Germline V gene lookup returns CDR1 GTSNPN and CDR2 SVGIG (reference sequence). V was shortened by 0 bases and J by 1 base, with 5 bases between the two germline ends. The chain's CDR3 is CAWSVSGTDTQYF. CDR3 nucleotides: TGTGCCTGGAGTGTATCGGGCACAGATACGCAGTATTTT.

The chain uses TRBV18 and TRBJ2-2; tentatively, D is TRBD2 (6 bases). This CDR3 spans 14 amino acids. CDR1 KGHSH and CDR2 LQKENI come from the germline V gene. V was shortened by 5 bases and J by 2 bases, with 9 bases between the two germline ends. CDR3 region: CASSTSINTGELFF. CDR3 DNA sequence: TGTGCCAGCTCAACTAGCATTAACACCGGGGAGCTGTTTTTT.

V and J are TRBV4-1 and TRBJ2-1; 8 bases align to TRBD2. V dropped 2 bases and J dropped 4; count of bases not matched to a gene: 4. The CDR3 covers 15 residues. The germline gives CDR1 MGHRA, CDR2 YSYEKL. The CDR3 region is CASSQRGGIYNEQFF. In nucleotides, the CDR3 is TGCGCCAGCAGCCAACGGGGGGGGATTTACAATGAGCAGTTCTTC.

The rearrangement links TRBV10-3 to TRBJ1-1; weak D call: TRBD1 (5 bases). Germline V gene data show CDR1 as ENHRY and CDR2 as SYGVKD. The CDR3 is 13 residues long. Trimming pared 3 bases from V and 9 bases from J, leaving 14 bases between. The CDR3 region is CAISETGTTKAFF. For the CDR3, the DNA is TGTGCCATCAGTGAAACCGGGACTACTAAAGCTTTCTTT.

Only a few counts were recorded for this clone. This chain joins TRBV29-1 and TRBJ2-1; 9 bases match TRBD2. The CDR3 is made up of 17 amino acids. V shed 6 bases and J 0 bases; nucleotides not matched to a gene: 12. Germline CDR1 and CDR2: SQVTM and ANQGSEA. DNA of the CDR3: TGCAGCGTGGGGGAGGCTAGCGGGGAGAGCTCCTACAATGAGCAGTTCTTC. This translates into CSVGEASGESSYNEQFF.

The sample holds a few counts of this clone. This chain uses TRBV4-1 with TRBJ1-2, with a weak D call TRBD1 (6 bases). The CDR3 covers 15 residues. V dropped 0 bases and J dropped 7 bases, with 15 bases sitting between them. The germline V gene encodes CDR1 MGHRA and CDR2 YSYEKL. CDR3 in amino acids: CASSQEAGALGGYTF. In DNA, the CDR3 is TGCGCCAGCAGCCAAGAGGCAGGGGCCCTTGGTGGCTACACCTTC.

This chain joins TRBV7-2 and TRBJ1-6; the match to TRBD1 covers 7 bases. This CDR3 comprises 13 residues. The germline gives CDR1 SGHTA, CDR2 FQGNSA. V lost 5 bases and J lost 7; bases outside the gene matches: 2. In nucleotides, the CDR3 is TGTGCCAGCAGCGACAGGGCCAATTCACCCCTCCACTTT. The encoded protein is CASSDRANSPLHF. The variable domain in full, completed from reference TRBV7-2 and TRBJ1-6, reads GAGVSQSPSNKVTEKGKDVELRCDPISGHTALYWYRQSLGQGLEFLIYFQGNSAPDKSGLPSDRFSAERTGGSVSTLTIQRTQQEDSAVYLCASSDRANSPLHFGNGTRLTVT.

The V gene is TRBV2, the J gene TRBJ1-2; 8 bases line up with TRBD1. The length of the CDR3 is 15 residues. The J segment lost 3 bases and the V segment lost 8 bases, leaving 11 bases of the junction unmatched. Germline CDR1 is SNHLY and CDR2 is FYNNEI. The CDR3 DNA sequence: TGTGCCAGCCGGACAGGGAGAAGGTCGGACTATGGCTACACCTTC. This translates into CASRTGRRSDYGYTF. The full variable domain, completed using reference TRBV2 and TRBJ1-2, is EPEVTQTPSHQVTQMGQEVILRCVPISNHLYFYWYRQILGQKVEFLVSFYNNEISEKSEIFDDQFSVERPDGSNFTLKIRSTKLEDSAMYFCASRTGRRSDYGYTFGSGTRLTVV.

J is TRBJ2-2 and V is TRBV7-3; 14 bases fit TRBD2. The V segment lost 1 base and the J segment 1 base; nucleotides outside the gene matches: 11. Germline CDR1 reads SGHTA; CDR2 reads FQGTGA. This CDR3 comprises 21 residues. The CDR3 DNA sequence: TGTGCCAGCAGCTTAAGGCGAAAGGGGACTAGCGGGAGAGAGAACACCGGGGAGCTGTTTTTT. Its translation: CASSLRRKGTSGRENTGELFF.

The genes are TRBV15 and TRBJ2-7; 9 bases align to TRBD2. V shed 0 bases, J shed 0 bases, and the junction held 6 bases outside the gene matches. There are 17 residues in the CDR3. Looked up from germline, CDR1 is LNHNV and CDR2 is YYDKDF (reference sequence). The CDR3 loop is CATSRDVVAGDSYEQYF. In DNA form, the CDR3 reads TGTGCCACCAGCAGAGACGTGGTAGCGGGGGACTCCTACGAGCAGTACTTC.

CDR3 nucleotide sequence: TGCGCCAGCAGCCAAGAACAGGGGATTTGGGGCTACACCTTC. Translating it yields CASSQEQGIWGYTF. J is TRBJ1-2 and V is TRBV4-3; 7 bases match TRBD1. Germline CDR1 LGHNA, CDR2 YSLEER. The CDR3 sequence is 14 residues long. With V trimmed by 0 bases and J by 8 bases, 6 bases remained unmatched.

This chain connects TRBV6-1 to TRBJ1-2; D may be TRBD1 (5 bases). This CDR3 is built from 15 residues. Trimming removed 10 bases at V and 2 bases at J, with 20 bases between. Germline V gene lookup returns CDR1 MNHNS and CDR2 SASEGT. This CDR3 is CANHGFREGNYGYTF. The CDR3 nucleotides are TGTGCCAACCACGGTTTCAGGGAAGGAAACTATGGCTACACCTTC.

V usage is TRBV2 and J usage is TRBJ2-2, with 8 nucleotides matching TRBD2. Germline trimming cut 6 bases from V and 5 bases from J; bases unmatched to any gene: 8. CDR1 SNHLY and CDR2 FYNNEI come from the germline V gene. There are 15 residues in the CDR3. The CDR3 region is CASRVRAGVTGELFF. The CDR3 nucleotides are TGTGCCAGCAGGGTTCGAGCGGGAGTTACCGGGGAGCTGTTTTTT.